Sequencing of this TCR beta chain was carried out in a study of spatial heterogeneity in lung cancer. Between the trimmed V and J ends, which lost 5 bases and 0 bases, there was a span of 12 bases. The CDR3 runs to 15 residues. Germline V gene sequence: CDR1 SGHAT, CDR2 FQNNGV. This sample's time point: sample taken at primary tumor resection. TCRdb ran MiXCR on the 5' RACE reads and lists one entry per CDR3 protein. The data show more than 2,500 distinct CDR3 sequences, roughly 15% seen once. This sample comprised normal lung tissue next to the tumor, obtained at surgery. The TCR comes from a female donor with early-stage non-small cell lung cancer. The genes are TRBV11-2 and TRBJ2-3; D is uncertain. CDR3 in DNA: TGTGCCAGCAGCCTAACGGGCGTTAGCACAGATACGCAGTATTTT. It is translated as CASSLTGVSTDTQYF.